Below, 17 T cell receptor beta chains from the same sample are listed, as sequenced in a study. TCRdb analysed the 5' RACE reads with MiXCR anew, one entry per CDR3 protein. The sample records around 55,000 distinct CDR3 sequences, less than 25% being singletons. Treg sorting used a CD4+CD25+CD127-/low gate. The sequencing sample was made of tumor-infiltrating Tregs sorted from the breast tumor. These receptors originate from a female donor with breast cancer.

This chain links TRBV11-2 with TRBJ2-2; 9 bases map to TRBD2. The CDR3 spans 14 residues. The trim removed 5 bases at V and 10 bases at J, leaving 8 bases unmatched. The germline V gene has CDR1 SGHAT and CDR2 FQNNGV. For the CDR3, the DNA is TGTGCCAGCAGCCCCTTAGCGGGAGTGCCGGAGCTGTTTTTT. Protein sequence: CASSPLAGVPELFF. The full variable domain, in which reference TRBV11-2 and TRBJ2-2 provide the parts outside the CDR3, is EAGVAQSPRYKIIEKRQSVAFWCNPISGHATLYWYQQILGQGPKLLIQFQNNGVVDDSQLPKDRFSAERLKGVDSTLKIQPAKLEDSAVYLCASSPLAGVPELFFGEGSRLTVL.

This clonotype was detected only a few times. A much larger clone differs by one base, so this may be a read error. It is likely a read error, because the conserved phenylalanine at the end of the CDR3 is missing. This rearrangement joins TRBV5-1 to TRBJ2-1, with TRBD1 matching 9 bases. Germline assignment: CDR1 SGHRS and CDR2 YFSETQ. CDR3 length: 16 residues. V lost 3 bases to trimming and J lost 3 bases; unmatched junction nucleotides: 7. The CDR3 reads CASSSRGDRDYNEQFL. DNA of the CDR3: TGCGCCAGCAGCTCACGTGGGGACAGGGACTACAATGAGCAGTTCCTC.

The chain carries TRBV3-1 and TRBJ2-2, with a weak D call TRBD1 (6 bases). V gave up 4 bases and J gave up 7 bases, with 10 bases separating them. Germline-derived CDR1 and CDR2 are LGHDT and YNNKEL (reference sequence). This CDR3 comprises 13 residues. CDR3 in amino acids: CASSPTGIGELFF. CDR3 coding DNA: TGTGCCAGCAGCCCTACAGGGATCGGGGAGCTGTTTTTT.

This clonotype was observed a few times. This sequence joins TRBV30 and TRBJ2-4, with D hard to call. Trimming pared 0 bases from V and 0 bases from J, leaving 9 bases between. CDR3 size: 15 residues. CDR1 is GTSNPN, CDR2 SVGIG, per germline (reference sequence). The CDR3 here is CAWSVVRGAKNIQYF. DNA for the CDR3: TGTGCCTGGAGTGTAGTTCGTGGAGCCAAAAACATTCAGTACTTC.

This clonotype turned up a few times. The CDR3 sequence: CASSQADMGFGSYGYTF. The CDR3 DNA reads TGCGCCAGCAGCCAAGCAGATATGGGCTTTGGAAGCTATGGCTACACCTTC. The J gene is TRBJ1-2, the V gene TRBV4-1; D gene uncertain. The CDR3 has 17 residues. Germline V gives CDR1 MGHRA, CDR2 YSYEKL. Trimming shortened V by 1 base and J by 4 bases, and 19 bases separated the two germline ends.

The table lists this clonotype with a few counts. The CDR3 sequence: CASSLIGDFDSPLHF. For the CDR3, the DNA is TGTGCCAGCAGTTTAATAGGGGATTTCGATTCACCCCTCCACTTT. The chain uses TRBV12-3 or TRBV12-4 and TRBJ1-6; D may be TRBD1 (5 bases). Trimming removed 2 bases at V and 8 bases at J, with 13 bases between. This CDR3 has 15 amino acids.

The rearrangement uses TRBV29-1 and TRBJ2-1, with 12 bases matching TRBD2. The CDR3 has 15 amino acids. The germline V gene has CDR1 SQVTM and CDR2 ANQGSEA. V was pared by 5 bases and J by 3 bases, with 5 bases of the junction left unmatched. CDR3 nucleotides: TGCAGCGTTTTTGGACTAGCGGGAATCTACAATGAGCAGTTCTTC. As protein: CSVFGLAGIYNEQFF.

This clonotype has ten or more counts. This CDR3 reads CSASYQNTEAFF. CDR3 bases: TGCAGTGCTAGTTACCAGAACACTGAAGCTTTCTTT. The chain has TRBV20-1 and TRBJ1-1; D is undetermined. V lost 3 bases and J lost 1, with 6 bases in between. Germline lookup yields CDR1 DFQATT and CDR2 SNEGSKA (reference sequence). This CDR3 has 12 residues.

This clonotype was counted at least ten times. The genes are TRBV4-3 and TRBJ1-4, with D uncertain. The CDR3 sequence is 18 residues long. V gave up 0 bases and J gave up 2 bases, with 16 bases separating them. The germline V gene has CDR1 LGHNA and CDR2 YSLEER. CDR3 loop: CASSQDNVRAFTNEKLFF. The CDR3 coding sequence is TGCGCCAGCAGCCAAGATAATGTTCGGGCCTTTACTAATGAAAAACTGTTTTTT.

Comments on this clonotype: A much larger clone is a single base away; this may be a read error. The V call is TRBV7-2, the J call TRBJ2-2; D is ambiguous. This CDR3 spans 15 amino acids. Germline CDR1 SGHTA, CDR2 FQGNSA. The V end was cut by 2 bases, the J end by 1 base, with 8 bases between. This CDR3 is CASSLRRLNTGELFF. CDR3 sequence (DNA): TGTGCCAGCAGCTTACGTAGGCTGAACACCGGGGAGCTGTTTTTT.

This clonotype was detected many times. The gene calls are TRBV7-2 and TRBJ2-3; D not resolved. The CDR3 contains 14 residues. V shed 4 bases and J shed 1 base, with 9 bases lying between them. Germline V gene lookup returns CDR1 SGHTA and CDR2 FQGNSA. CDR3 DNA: TGTGCCAGCAGCTCGTACGATCGCACAGATACGCAGTATTTT. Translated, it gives CASSSYDRTDTQYF.

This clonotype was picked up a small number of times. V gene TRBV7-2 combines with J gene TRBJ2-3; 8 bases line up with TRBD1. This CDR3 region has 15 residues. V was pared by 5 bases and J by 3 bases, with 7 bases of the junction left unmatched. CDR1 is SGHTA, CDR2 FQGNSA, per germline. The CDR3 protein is CASSVTGQGTDTQYF. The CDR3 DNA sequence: TGTGCCAGCAGCGTGACAGGACAGGGAACAGATACGCAGTATTTT.

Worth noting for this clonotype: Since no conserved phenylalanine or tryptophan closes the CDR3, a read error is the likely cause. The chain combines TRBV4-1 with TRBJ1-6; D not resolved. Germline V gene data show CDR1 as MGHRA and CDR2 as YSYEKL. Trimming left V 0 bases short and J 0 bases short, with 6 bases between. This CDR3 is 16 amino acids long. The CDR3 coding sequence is TGCGCCAGCAGCCAAGAGGGCAGCTCCTATAATTCACCCCTCCACTTG. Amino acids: CASSQEGSSYNSPLHL.

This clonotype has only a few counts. CDR3 in DNA: TGTGCCAGCAGCTTCCGGGCTAGCGGGAGGCCCGGGGAGCTGTTTTTT. It yields the protein CASSFRASGRPGELFF. V usage is TRBV5-6 and J usage is TRBJ2-2; 11 positions match TRBD2. J gave up 6 bases and V 2 bases, and 6 bases lay outside the gene matches. Looked up from germline, CDR1 is SGHDT and CDR2 is YYEEEE. This CDR3 is 16 amino acids long.

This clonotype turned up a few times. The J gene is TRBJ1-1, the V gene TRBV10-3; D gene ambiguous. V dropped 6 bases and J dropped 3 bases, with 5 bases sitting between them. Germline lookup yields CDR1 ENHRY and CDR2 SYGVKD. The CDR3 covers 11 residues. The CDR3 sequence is CAIRADTEAFF. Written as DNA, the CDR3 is TGTGCCATCAGGGCGGACACTGAAGCTTTCTTT.

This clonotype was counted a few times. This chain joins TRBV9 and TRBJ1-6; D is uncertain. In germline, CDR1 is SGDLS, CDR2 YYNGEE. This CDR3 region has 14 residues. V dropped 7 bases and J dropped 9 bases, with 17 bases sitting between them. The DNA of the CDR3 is TGTGCCAGCTCCAGACCCCCGGAGGGTTCACCCCTCCACTTT. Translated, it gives CASSRPPEGSPLHF.

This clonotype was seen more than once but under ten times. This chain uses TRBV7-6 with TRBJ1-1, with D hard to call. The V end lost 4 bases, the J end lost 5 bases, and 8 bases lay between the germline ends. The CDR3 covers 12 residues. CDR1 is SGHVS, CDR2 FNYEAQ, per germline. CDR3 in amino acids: CASSSGRTEAFF. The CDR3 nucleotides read TGTGCCAGCAGCTCAGGACGTACTGAAGCTTTCTTT.